Here is one TCR beta chain with its context. The antigen remains unidentified. The data derive from a study of cytomegalovirus exposure and HLA in healthy donors. The V and J ends lost 2 bases and 8 bases respectively, with 9 bases between them. Germline V gene data show CDR1 as ENHRY and CDR2 as SYGVKD. This CDR3 is built from 13 residues. The study, taken as a whole, reports: Rare sequences made up most TCRs, while some public TCRs were found in many donors. A later analysis linked about 17,000 TCR beta sequences to HLA alleles at 0.05 false discovery rate.

The PCR ran on 60 Vbeta and 13 Jbeta primers. Sequencing was performed with immunoSEQ multiplex PCR; in TCRdb, only in-frame clones are kept and a portion is missing. The clone table shows around 210,000 clones, with the ten largest holding about 1%. The sample taken for sequencing was PBMCs. This rearrangement joins TRBV10-3 to TRBJ1-4, with D unclear. The clonotype originates from a girl aged 2 to 9 in good health and CMV-seropositive. CDR3 protein: CAISETAEEKLFF. The CDR3 coding sequence is TGTGCCATCAGTGAGACAGCCGAGGAAAAACTGTTTTTT.